This T cell receptor (beta chain) was recorded in a study of glioma-infiltrating T cells. Study results and caveats: Above-expected tissue-blood divergence occurred in all gliomas, most in low-grade ones.

In the case of this clonotype: Its antigen is unknown. One junction end disagrees with the germline gene, perhaps due to a read error.

Germline assignment: CDR1 DFQATT and CDR2 SNEGSKA (reference sequence). This CDR3 region has 16 residues. Amplification of TCR alpha and beta CDR3 regions from RNA used iRepertoire nested multiplex PCR. TCRdb re-called the multiplex PCR reads with MiXCR, one entry per CDR3 protein. The sample lists roughly 3,100 distinct CDR3 sequences, 44% seen once, with less than 60% in the top ten. The chain is built from TRBV20-1 and TRBJ1-2; D gene uncertain. The clonotype was recovered from a human donor with low-grade glioma or glioblastoma, undergoing nonglioma brain surgery, or in good health (not recorded which). Sequenced: glioma tissue, nonneoplastic brain tissue, or PBMCs (not recorded which). The CDR3 loop reads CSAMLVDTSIYYGYTF. DNA for the CDR3: TGCAGCGCTATGCTCGTAGACACATCCATCTACTATGGCTACACCTTC.